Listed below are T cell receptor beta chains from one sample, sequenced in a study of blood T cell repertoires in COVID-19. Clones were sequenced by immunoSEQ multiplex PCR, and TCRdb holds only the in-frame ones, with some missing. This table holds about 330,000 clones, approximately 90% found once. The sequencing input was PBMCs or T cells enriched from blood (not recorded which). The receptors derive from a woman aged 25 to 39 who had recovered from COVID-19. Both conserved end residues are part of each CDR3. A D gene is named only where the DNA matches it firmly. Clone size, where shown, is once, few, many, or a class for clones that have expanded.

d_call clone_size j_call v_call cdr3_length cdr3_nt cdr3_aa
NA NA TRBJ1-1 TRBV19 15 TGTGCCAGTAGTATATCGGGGTCCACGAACACTGAAGCTTTCTTT CASSISGSTNTEAFF
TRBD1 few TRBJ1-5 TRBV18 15 TGTGCCAGCTCATCGGGACAGATTAGCAATCAGCCCCAGCATTTT CASSSGQISNQPQHF
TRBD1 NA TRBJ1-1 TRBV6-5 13 TGTGCCAGCCTAATGACAGGGGCGAGTGAAGCTTTCTTT CASLMTGASEAFF
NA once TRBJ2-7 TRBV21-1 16 TGTGCCAGCAGCAAAGCCGGAGGCAGGGGGTCCTACGAGCAGTACTTC CASSKAGGRGSYEQYF
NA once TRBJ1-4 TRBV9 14 TGTGCCAGCAGCGTGGGTCAGGGGAATGAAAAACTGTTTTTT CASSVGQGNEKLFF
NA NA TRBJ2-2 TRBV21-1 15 TGTGCCAGCAGCAGGGACAGGGTGGACACCGGGGAGCTGTTTTTT CASSRDRVDTGELFF
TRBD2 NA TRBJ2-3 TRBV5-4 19 TGTGCCAGCAGCATGGGACTAGCGGGGGATACAGCTAGCACAGATACGCAGTATTTT CASSMGLAGDTASTDTQYF
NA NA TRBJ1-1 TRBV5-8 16 TGTGCCAGCAGCTTCAGGGGAGGGAGGATGAACACTGAAGCTTTCTTT CASSFRGGRMNTEAFF
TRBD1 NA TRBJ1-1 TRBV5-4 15 TGTGCCAGCAGCGTTAAACTCACAGGGGGCACTGAAGCTTTCTTT CASSVKLTGGTEAFF
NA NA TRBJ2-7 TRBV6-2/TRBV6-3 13 TGTGCCAGCAGTCCCCCGGGCTCCTACGAGCAGTACTTC CASSPPGSYEQYF
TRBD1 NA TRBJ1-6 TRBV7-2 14 TGTGCCACCAGAAGGGACAGGGGAGATTCACCCCTCCACTTT CATRRDRGDSPLHF
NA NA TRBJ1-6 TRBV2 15 TGTGCCAGCAGTGGGGGAGGGGGAGAAAATTCACCCCTCCACTTT CASSGGGGENSPLHF
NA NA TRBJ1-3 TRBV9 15 TGTGCCAGCAGCTTGGAGGGAACCTCTGGAAACACCATATATTTT CASSLEGTSGNTIYF
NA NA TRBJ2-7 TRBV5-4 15 TGTGCCAGCAGCACCCAGGGATTGGGCTCCTACGAGCAGTACTTC CASSTQGLGSYEQYF
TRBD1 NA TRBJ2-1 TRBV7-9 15 TGTGCCAGCAGCTTACAGGGGGTGGACTACAATGAGCAGTTCTTC CASSLQGVDYNEQFF
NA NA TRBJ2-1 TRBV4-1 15 TGCGCCAGCAGCCAGGCAGGGGTGGCCTACAATGAGCAGTTCTTC CASSQAGVAYNEQFF
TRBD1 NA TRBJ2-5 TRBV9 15 TGTGCCAGCAGCGTAGCACAGGGGGCTGGCGAGACCCAGTACTTC CASSVAQGAGETQYF
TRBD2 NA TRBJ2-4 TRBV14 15 TGTGCCAGCAGCCCGGGGGGACTAGCCAAAAACATTCAGTACTTC CASSPGGLAKNIQYF
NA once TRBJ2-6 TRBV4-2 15 TGTGCCAGCAGCCACGAGGACTCTGGGGCCAACGTCCTGACTTTC CASSHEDSGANVLTF
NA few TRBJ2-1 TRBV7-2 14 TGTGCCAGCAGCCTAGGGGGTATCGGGGGGTCGCCGTTCTTC CASSLGGIGGSPFF
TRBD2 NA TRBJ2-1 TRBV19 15 TGTGCCAGTAGAACCGGGGGGTCCTTATACAATGAGCAGTTCTTC CASRTGGSLYNEQFF
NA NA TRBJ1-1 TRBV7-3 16 TGTGCCAGCAGCTTAACGTTAAGGCAGGAGGAATCTGAAGCTTTCTTT CASSLTLRQEESEAFF
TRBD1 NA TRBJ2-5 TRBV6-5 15 TGTGCCAGCAGACACCGGGACAGGAGCGGGGAGACCCAGTACTTC CASRHRDRSGETQYF
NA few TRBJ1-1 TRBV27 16 TGTGCCAGCAGTCAAGCAACCCCAGGAATGAACACTGAAGCTTTCTTT CASSQATPGMNTEAFF
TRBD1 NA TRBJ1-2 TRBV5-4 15 TGTGCCAGCCGCCGGACAGGGGAGTTCGACTATGGCTACACCTTC CASRRTGEFDYGYTF
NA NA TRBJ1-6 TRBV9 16 TGTGCCAGCAGCGTAGGAGCAGGGTCTATAAATTCACCCCTCCACTTT CASSVGAGSINSPLHF
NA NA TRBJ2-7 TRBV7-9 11 TGTGCCGGCGGAAGCTCCTACGAGCAGTACTTC CAGGSSYEQYF
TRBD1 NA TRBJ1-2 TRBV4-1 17 TGCGCCAGCAGCCAAAGTTTAAGGACAGGGAACGACTATGGCTACACCTTC CASSQSLRTGNDYGYTF
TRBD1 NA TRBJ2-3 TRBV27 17 TGTGCCAGCAGTCCACCCGTGGGGACAGGGGGCGCAGATACGCAGTATTTT CASSPPVGTGGADTQYF